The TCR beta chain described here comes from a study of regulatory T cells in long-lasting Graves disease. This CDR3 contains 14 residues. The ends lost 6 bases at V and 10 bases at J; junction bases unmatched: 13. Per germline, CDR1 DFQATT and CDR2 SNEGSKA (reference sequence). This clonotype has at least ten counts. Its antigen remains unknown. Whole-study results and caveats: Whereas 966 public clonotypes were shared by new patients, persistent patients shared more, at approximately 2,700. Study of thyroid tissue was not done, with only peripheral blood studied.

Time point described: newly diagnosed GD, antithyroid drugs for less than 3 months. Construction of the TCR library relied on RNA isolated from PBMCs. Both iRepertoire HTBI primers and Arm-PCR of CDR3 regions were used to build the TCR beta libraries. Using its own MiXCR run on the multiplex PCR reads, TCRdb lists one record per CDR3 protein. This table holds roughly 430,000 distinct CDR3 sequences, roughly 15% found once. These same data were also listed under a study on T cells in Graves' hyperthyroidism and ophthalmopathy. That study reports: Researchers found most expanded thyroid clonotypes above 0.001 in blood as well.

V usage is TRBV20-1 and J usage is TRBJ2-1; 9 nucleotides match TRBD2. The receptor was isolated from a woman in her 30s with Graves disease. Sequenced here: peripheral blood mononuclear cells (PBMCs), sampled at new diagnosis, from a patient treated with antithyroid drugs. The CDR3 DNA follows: TGCAGTGCCGAACCTAGCGGGACGCCCAGCGAGCAGTTCTTC. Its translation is CSAEPSGTPSEQFF.